These T cell receptor beta chains were read from a single sample in a study of regulatory T cells in long-lasting Graves disease. From the multiplex PCR reads, TCRdb called clonotypes with MiXCR, one entry per CDR3 protein. The sample has roughly 410,000 distinct CDR3 sequences; roughly 15% are singletons. The same data also contributed to another study, on T cells in Graves' hyperthyroidism and ophthalmopathy.

Sequenced material: peripheral blood mononuclear cells (PBMCs), taken at new diagnosis, from a patient treated with antithyroid drugs. Receptors were obtained from a woman aged 40 to 55 with Graves disease. The CDR3 runs from the conserved cysteine through the conserved F or W. The order of the fields is J gene, V gene, clone size, D gene, CDR3 DNA, CDR3 protein. The D gene is left open where the match is weak. Not all rows give a size; the values are once, few, many and, for expanded clones, a class.

TRBJ2-7 TRBV11-2 many TRBD1 TGTGCCAGCAGTCTACCGGGGGCAGGGGGCATTTACGAGCAGTACTTC CASSLPGAGGIYEQYF
TRBJ2-3 TRBV12-3/TRBV12-4 - TRBD2 TGTGCCAGCAGTTCGATAGCGGGAGGATCAGATACGCAGTATTTT CASSSIAGGSDTQYF
TRBJ2-7 TRBV3-1 - - TGTGCCAGCAGCCAAGACGGGAGAGGGTACGAGCAGTACTTC CASSQDGRGYEQYF
TRBJ1-2 TRBV5-5 many - TGTGCCAGCACGGGGGCGGCGTATGGCTACACCTTC CASTGAAYGYTF
TRBJ2-3 TRBV12-3/TRBV12-4 many - TGTGCCAGCAGTTGGGGCGGGTCAGATACGCAGTATTTT CASSWGGSDTQYF
TRBJ1-2 TRBV19 many - TGTGCCAGTAGCTCATGGGACCGTTCTGCCTATGGCTACACCTTC CASSSWDRSAYGYTF
TRBJ2-4 TRBV30 - TRBD1 TGTGCCTGGGAACCGGGACAGGGTGGAAACATTCAGTACTTC CAWEPGQGGNIQYF
TRBJ2-2 TRBV14 - - TGTGCCAGCAGCCATCGGGGATTTAACACCGGGGAGCTGTTTTTT CASSHRGFNTGELFF
TRBJ2-5 TRBV2 many - TGTGCCAGCAGTACCCGGACAGAAGAGACCCAGTACTTC CASSTRTEETQYF
TRBJ1-5 TRBV6-1 - - TGTGCCAGCAGTCCAGGGGACAATCAGCCCCAGCATTTT CASSPGDNQPQHF
TRBJ2-3 TRBV6-4 few - TGTGCCAGCAGTGAAGGCAAGGAACCAACCCCAGATACGCAGTATTTT CASSEGKEPTPDTQYF
TRBJ2-7 TRBV28 many - TGTGCCAGCAGTTTCGACTGGGGCTCCTACGAGCAGTACTTC CASSFDWGSYEQYF
TRBJ1-1 TRBV30 many TRBD1 TGTGCCTGGGGGACAGACAACACTGAAGCTTTCTTT CAWGTDNTEAFF
TRBJ1-4 TRBV27 many - TGTGCCAGCAGTTTGGATCAATCAGGAAAACTGTTTTTT CASSLDQSGKLFF
TRBJ2-1 TRBV20-1 - TRBD2 TGCAGTGCTAGAGATTGGGGGTCAGCGGGAGCCTACAATGAGCAGTTCTTC CSARDWGSAGAYNEQFF
TRBJ2-3 TRBV14 many - TGTGCCAGCAGCCAAGGAACGCTAGCAGATACGCAGTATTTT CASSQGTLADTQYF
TRBJ1-3 TRBV14 many - TGTGCCAGCAGCCCAGCTGGGTCAACAAACACCATATATTTT CASSPAGSTNTIYF
TRBJ1-5 TRBV12-3/TRBV12-4 many - TGTGCCAGCAGTGCGACGGGCAATCAGCCCCAGCATTTT CASSATGNQPQHF
TRBJ2-2 TRBV19 few - TGTGCCAGTAGTAAAGGGCCGCTCCCCGGGGAGCTGTTTTTT CASSKGPLPGELFF
TRBJ2-1 TRBV12-5 many - TGTGCTAGTGGTGTCGGCCTCAATGAGCAGTTCTTC CASGVGLNEQFF
TRBJ1-4 TRBV6-1 many TRBD1 TGTGCCAGCAACCTGTATGCAGGGGGGCTAGGAGAAAAACTGTTTTTT CASNLYAGGLGEKLFF
TRBJ1-2 TRBV7-8 many - TGTGCCAGCAGCTTAGCTTTAGAAAACTATGGCTACACCTTC CASSLALENYGYTF
TRBJ1-6 TRBV5-1 many TRBD1 TGCGCCAGCAGCGCCGGGACAGGGGATTCACCCCTCCACTTT CASSAGTGDSPLHF